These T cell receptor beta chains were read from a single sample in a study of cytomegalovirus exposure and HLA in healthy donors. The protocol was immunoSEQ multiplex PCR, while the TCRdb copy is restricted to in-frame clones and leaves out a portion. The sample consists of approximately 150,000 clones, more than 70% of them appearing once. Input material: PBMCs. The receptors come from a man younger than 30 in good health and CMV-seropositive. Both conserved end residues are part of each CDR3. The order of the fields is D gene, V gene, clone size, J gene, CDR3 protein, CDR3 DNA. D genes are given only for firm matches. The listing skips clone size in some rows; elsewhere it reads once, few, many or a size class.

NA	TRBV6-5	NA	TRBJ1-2	CASSPVGLGGGYTF	TGTGCCAGCAGCCCCGTCGGGTTAGGAGGTGGCTACACCTTC
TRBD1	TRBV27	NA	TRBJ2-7	CASSLAPGQGAYEQYF	TGTGCCAGCAGTTTGGCCCCGGGACAGGGGGCTTACGAGCAGTACTTC
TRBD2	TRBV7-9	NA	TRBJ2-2	CSSSTRWTSGRRTGELFF	TGTTCCAGCAGCACCCGGTGGACTAGCGGGAGGAGGACCGGGGAGCTGTTTTTT
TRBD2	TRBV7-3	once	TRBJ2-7	CASSLRGEAAYEQYF	TGTGCCAGCAGCTTACGGGGGGAGGCTGCCTACGAGCAGTACTTC
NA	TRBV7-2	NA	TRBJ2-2	CASRSGAVGNTGELFF	TGTGCCAGCAGATCGGGAGCGGTTGGGAACACCGGGGAGCTGTTTTTT
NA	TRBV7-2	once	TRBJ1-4	CASSRRDFREKLFF	TGTGCCAGCAGCCGTCGGGATTTTCGAGAAAAACTGTTTTTT
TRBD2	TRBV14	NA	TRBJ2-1	CASSQISGSEQFF	TGTGCCAGCAGCCAGATTAGCGGGAGTGAGCAGTTCTTC
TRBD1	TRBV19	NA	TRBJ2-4	CASTGTGGGIQYF	TGTGCCAGTACCGGGACAGGGGGAGGCATTCAGTACTTC
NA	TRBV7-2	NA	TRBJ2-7	CASSLLNFGRYEQYF	TGTGCCAGCAGCTTATTGAATTTTGGCCGTTACGAGCAGTACTTC
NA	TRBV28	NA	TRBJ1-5	CASSLDSGGGSAQHF	TGTGCCAGCAGTTTAGACAGCGGGGGAGGATCGGCCCAGCATTTT
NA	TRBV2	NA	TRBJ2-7	CASTTSSYEQYF	TGTGCCAGCACCACTAGCTCCTACGAGCAGTACTTC
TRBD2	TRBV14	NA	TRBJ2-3	CASSHFSGRAGDTQYF	TGTGCCAGCAGCCACTTTAGCGGGAGGGCCGGAGATACGCAGTATTTT
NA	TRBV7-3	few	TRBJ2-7	CASSPDPLSGDHEQYF	TGTGCCAGCAGCCCCGACCCACTATCGGGAGACCACGAGCAGTACTTC
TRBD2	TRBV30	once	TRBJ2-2	CAWNLAGGLNTGELFF	TGTGCCTGGAACTTAGCGGGAGGCCTTAACACCGGGGAGCTGTTTTTT
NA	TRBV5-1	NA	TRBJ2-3	CASRASTDTQYF	TGCGCCAGCAGGGCTAGCACAGATACGCAGTATTTT
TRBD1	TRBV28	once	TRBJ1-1	CTSSHGTGRSTEAFF	TGTACCAGCAGTCACGGGACAGGGAGGTCGACTGAAGCTTTCTTT
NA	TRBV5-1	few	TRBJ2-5	CASSAIGGAETQYF	TGCGCCAGCAGCGCGATAGGGGGGGCGGAGACCCAGTACTTC
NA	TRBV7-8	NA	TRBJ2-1	CASSYTGKVVTREQFF	TGTGCCAGCAGCTACACAGGGAAGGTGGTGACCCGCGAGCAGTTCTTC
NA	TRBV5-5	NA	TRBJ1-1	CASSLLQQAFF	TGTGCCAGCAGCTTGCTACAGCAAGCTTTCTTT
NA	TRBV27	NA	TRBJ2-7	CASSFPGGGQYF	TGTGCCAGCAGTTTCCCCGGCGGGGGCCAGTACTTC
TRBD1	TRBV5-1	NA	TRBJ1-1	CASSLTGGKNTEAFF	TGCGCCAGCAGCTTGACAGGGGGCAAGAACACTGAAGCTTTCTTT
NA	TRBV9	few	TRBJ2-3	CASSGPVGANTDTQYF	TGTGCCAGCAGCGGCCCCGTAGGGGCTAACACAGATACGCAGTATTTT